These 31 T cell receptor beta chains were all obtained from the same sample, sequenced in a study of technical replicates of blood from several donors. Method: immunoSEQ multiplex PCR; TCRdb's copy keeps in-frame clones and lacks some. The sample includes 15,000 to 20,000 clones, about 83% of them seen just once. Sequencing was carried out using PBMCs. Receptor source: a human donor in good health.

The genes are TRBV2 and TRBJ1-1; D perhaps matches TRBD1 (5 bases). Germline V gives CDR1 SNHLY, CDR2 FYNNEI. The CDR3 sequence is 14 residues long. V lost 5 bases, J lost 5 bases, and 15 bases lay in between. CDR3 DNA: TGTGCCAGCAGTTGGGGTGGGGGGGAGACTGAAGCTTTCTTT. Translation: CASSWGGGETEAFF.

This clone was observed once. The genes are TRBV30 and TRBJ2-7; D unresolved. Germline CDR1 is GTSNPN and CDR2 is SVGIG (reference sequence). The CDR3 is made up of 13 amino acids. V was shortened by 6 bases and J by 3 bases, with 15 bases between the two germline ends. The CDR3 spells CACRPRRLYEQYF. For the CDR3, the DNA is TGTGCCTGCCGCCCCAGGCGTCTCTACGAGCAGTACTTC.

The rearrangement joins TRBV5-4 to TRBJ2-7, with D possibly TRBD1 on 6 matching bases. Trimming took 0 bases from V and 2 from J, leaving 9 bases between them. CDR1 is SGHNT and CDR2 is YYREEE in the germline V gene (reference sequence). The CDR3 has 14 amino acids. In DNA form, the CDR3 reads TGTGCCAGCAGCTTGGGACAGGATCCCTACGAGCAGTACTTC. Amino acid sequence: CASSLGQDPYEQYF.

CDR3 amino acids: CASSSAGGYNEQFF. The CDR3, as DNA: TGCGCCAGCAGCTCAGCGGGAGGGTACAATGAGCAGTTCTTC. The gene calls are TRBV5-1 and TRBJ2-1; TRBD2 aligns across 10 bases. Germline CDR1 reads SGHRS; CDR2 reads YFSETQ. The CDR3 has 14 residues. Trimming took 3 bases from V and 4 from J; bases not matched to a gene: 1.

The chain links TRBV6-5 to TRBJ1-4, with TRBD1 identical over 8 bases. Trimming took 6 bases from V and 8 from J; bases not matched to a gene: 8. Germline values: CDR1 MNHEY, CDR2 SVGAGI. The CDR3 spans 14 residues. CDR3 sequence: CASRNTGGGEKLFF. The DNA of the CDR3 is TGTGCCAGCAGGAATACAGGGGGTGGGGAAAAACTGTTTTTT.

J is TRBJ2-2 and V is TRBV7-9; 9 bases map to TRBD2. The CDR3 runs 16 residues. Per the germline V gene, CDR1 is SEHNR and CDR2 is FQNEAQ (reference sequence). The ends lost 4 bases at V and 5 bases at J; junction bases unmatched: 8. CDR3 amino acids: CASSSSSGIITGELFF. The CDR3 DNA reads as TGTGCCAGCAGCTCATCTAGCGGGATAATTACCGGGGAGCTGTTTTTT.

As for this clone: This CDR3 is also generated by other DNA sequences in the sample. The chain employs TRBV7-8 and TRBJ1-5, with D possibly being TRBD1 (5 bases). V was cut by 5 bases and J by 8 bases, with 22 bases left in between. The V gene's germline CDR1 is SGHVS and CDR2 FQNEAQ. The CDR3 is 16 residues long. The CDR3 DNA is TGTGCCAGCAGCCGAAGGGCAAGTTCGGCGGGGGAGCCCCAGCATTTT. It is translated as CASSRRASSAGEPQHF.

The chain has TRBV6-5 and TRBJ2-7; 12 nucleotides line up with TRBD1. The length of the CDR3 is 16 residues. V trimming: 0 bases; J trimming: 3 bases; junction bases outside the gene matches: 3. Germline CDR1 MNHEY, CDR2 SVGAGI. The CDR3 sequence is CASSYSGTGGSYEQYF. The CDR3 DNA reads as TGTGCCAGCAGTTACTCGGGGACAGGGGGCAGCTACGAGCAGTACTTC.

A single count supports this clone. V gene TRBV6-5 combines with J gene TRBJ2-4; 12 nucleotides align to TRBD2. The CDR3 consists of 14 residues. The germline V gene has CDR1 MNHEY and CDR2 SVGAGI. V lost 6 bases, J lost 6 bases, and 3 bases stayed unmatched. The CDR3 DNA reads as TGTGCCAGCAGAGAGACTAGCGGGAGAAACATTCAGTACTTC. Translated: CASRETSGRNIQYF.

The V call is TRBV28, the J call TRBJ1-1; 7 positions agree with TRBD1. V was pared by 5 bases and J by 4 bases, with 7 bases of the junction left unmatched. CDR3 size: 14 residues. CDR1 is MDHEN and CDR2 is SYDVKM in the germline V gene. CDR3 loop: CASSPTGVITEAFF. The DNA for the CDR3 is TGTGCCAGCAGTCCTACAGGGGTGATCACTGAAGCTTTCTTT.

The V call is TRBV20-1, the J call TRBJ1-1; no clear D. The CDR3 runs to 10 residues. Germline loops: CDR1 DFQATT, CDR2 SNEGSKA (reference sequence). The V gene lost 5 bases and the J gene lost 6 bases, with 7 bases spanning the gap. The CDR3 loop reads CSAGTPEAFF. CDR3 nucleotide sequence: TGCAGTGCTGGTACACCTGAAGCTTTCTTT.

This clone was seen a handful of times. This chain connects TRBV9 to TRBJ1-1, with a weak D call TRBD1 (6 bases). The germline gives CDR1 SGDLS, CDR2 YYNGEE. There are 17 residues in the CDR3. The ends were cut back, 0 bases at V and 1 base at J, with 16 bases in the middle. The CDR3 protein is CASSVGKGDYSNTEAFF. The CDR3 DNA reads as TGTGCCAGCAGCGTAGGGAAGGGGGATTATTCGAACACTGAAGCTTTCTTT.

This chain joins TRBV7-9 and TRBJ2-2; a possible D gene is TRBD2 (7 bases). The CDR3 is made up of 15 amino acids. Germline V lookup: CDR1 SEHNR, CDR2 FQNEAQ (reference sequence). The V and J ends lost 3 bases and 2 bases respectively, with 10 bases between them. The CDR3 loop is CASSFTGGNTGELFF. Written as DNA, the CDR3 is TGTGCCAGCAGCTTCACGGGGGGCAACACCGGGGAGCTGTTTTTT.

The rearrangement links TRBV7-2 to TRBJ2-5; D is perhaps TRBD2 (5 bases). Trimming removed 2 bases at V and 4 bases at J, with 11 bases between. The CDR3 has 14 residues. From germline, CDR1 is SGHTA and CDR2 FQGNSA. CDR3 coding DNA: TGTGCCAGCAGCTTATCGGAGGCACGAGAGACCCAGTACTTC. The encoded protein is CASSLSEARETQYF.

This chain links TRBV28 with TRBJ2-7; perhaps TRBD1 as D (6 bases). Germline V gives CDR1 MDHEN, CDR2 SYDVKM. Trimming pared 5 bases from V and 1 base from J, leaving 15 bases between. This CDR3 is built from 15 residues. CDR3 in amino acids: CASSERLGASYEQYF. The CDR3 DNA sequence: TGTGCCAGCAGTGAACGTCTGGGGGCATCCTACGAGCAGTACTTC.

This clone was seen once. One end of the junction is discordant with germline, which a read error may explain. Different DNA sequences within this sample yield the same CDR3. The chain couples TRBV12-5 to TRBJ2-7; the match to TRBD2 covers 16 bases. The V gene's germline CDR1 is LGHNT and CDR2 FRNRAP. This CDR3 spans 19 amino acids. CDR3 protein: CASGLVQGGLAGGGGEQYF. The CDR3 coding sequence is TGTGCTAGTGGCTTGGTACAAGGGGGACTAGCGGGAGGGGGCGGCGAGCAGTACTTC. The complete variable domain, with remaining parts taken from reference TRBV12-5 and TRBJ2-7, reads DARVTQTPRHKVTEMGQEVTMRCQPILGHNTVFWYRQTMMQGLELLAYFRNRAPLDDSGMPKDRFSAEMPDATLATLKIQPSEPRDSAVYFCASGLVQGGLAGGGGEQYFGPGTRLTVT.

The chain has TRBV9 and TRBJ2-1; weak D call: TRBD2 (6 bases). Germline V CDR1 and CDR2: SGDLS, YYNGEE. This CDR3 spans 16 amino acids. V gave up 0 bases and J gave up 2 bases, with 12 bases separating them. CDR3 DNA: TGTGCCAGCAGCGTAGGGGCGGGGCAACCCTACAATGAGCAGTTCTTC. Translating gives CASSVGAGQPYNEQFF.

The chain uses TRBV25-1 and TRBJ1-3; D is unclear. Germline CDR1 reads MGHDK; CDR2 reads SYGVNS. Trimming cost V 8 bases and J 3 bases, with 11 bases left between them. The CDR3 length is 13 residues. The CDR3 DNA reads as TGTGCCAGCCTATCAAATAATGGAAACACCATATATTTT. Translating gives CASLSNNGNTIYF.

This clone was picked up a small number of times. This chain connects TRBV19 to TRBJ1-5; D ambiguous. The ends were cut back, 1 base at V and 2 bases at J, with 9 bases in the middle. Germline V CDR1 and CDR2: LNHDA, SQIVND (reference sequence). The CDR3 is 15 amino acids. CDR3 amino acids: CASSIANTGNQPQHF. The CDR3 DNA reads as TGTGCCAGTAGTATAGCTAATACAGGCAATCAGCCCCAGCATTTT.

The V and J genes are TRBV19 and TRBJ2-2; 7 bases agree with TRBD1. The length of the CDR3 is 14 residues. V shed 8 bases, J shed 3 bases, and the junction held 6 bases outside the gene matches. From germline, CDR1 is LNHDA and CDR2 SQIVND (reference sequence). CDR3 residues: CASCAQGDTGELFF. The CDR3 coding sequence is TGTGCCAGTTGCGCCCAGGGGGACACCGGGGAGCTGTTTTTT.

This sequence joins TRBV5-6 and TRBJ2-1, with 7 bases fitting TRBD1. The ends lost 2 bases at V and 7 bases at J; junction bases unmatched: 3. Germline assignment: CDR1 SGHDT and CDR2 YYEEEE. The CDR3 runs to 13 residues. The CDR3 coding sequence is TGTGCCAGCAGCTTCGGGACAGCGAATGAGCAGTTCTTC. The encoded protein is CASSFGTANEQFF.

The J gene is TRBJ2-7, the V gene TRBV10-3; possible D gene TRBD2, 6 bases. The CDR3 contains 14 residues. Per germline, CDR1 ENHRY and CDR2 SYGVKD. The V gene lost 4 bases and the J gene lost 4 bases, with 14 bases spanning the gap. The DNA of the CDR3 is TGTGCCATCAGTGTCTCAAAGGACTATTACGAGCAGTACTTC. Protein: CAISVSKDYYEQYF.

The CDR3 DNA follows: TGTGCCAGCAGCCACTTGGGGGGGCGGGGAAGCACAGATACGCAGTATTTT. Protein product: CASSHLGGRGSTDTQYF. V usage is TRBV7-9 and J usage is TRBJ2-3; TRBD2 might be the D (7 bases). Trimming cost V 5 bases and J 0 bases, with 18 bases left between them. This CDR3 comprises 17 residues. Germline CDR1 and CDR2: SEHNR and FQNEAQ (reference sequence). Full variable domain (missing parts from reference TRBV7-9 and TRBJ2-3): DTGVSQNPRHKITKRGQNVTFRCDPISEHNRLYWYRQTLGQGPEFLTYFQNEAQLEKSRLLSDRFSAERPKGSFSTLEIQRTEQGDSAMYLCASSHLGGRGSTDTQYFGPGTRLTVL.

This clone showed up just a few times. V and J are TRBV6-1 and TRBJ2-7; D is ambiguous. Germline V lookup: CDR1 MNHNS, CDR2 SASEGT. The V end lost 3 bases, the J end lost 6 bases, and 12 bases lay between the germline ends. The CDR3 loop spans 13 amino acids. CDR3 bases: TGTGCCAGCAGTGATCTTACAGTGGGCGAGCAGTACTTC. This codes for CASSDLTVGEQYF.

J is TRBJ2-2 and V is TRBV5-1; 8 positions match TRBD2. Germline values: CDR1 SGHRS, CDR2 YFSETQ. This CDR3 spans 16 amino acids. Trimming at V came to 2 bases and at J to 2 bases, leaving 5 bases not matched to a gene. DNA of the CDR3: TGCGCCAGCAGCTTCACACTAGCGGCCAACACCGGGGAGCTGTTTTTT. It encodes CASSFTLAANTGELFF.

The chain has TRBV5-1 and TRBJ2-2; 9 bases are shared with TRBD1. J was trimmed by 0 bases and V by 3 bases; bases with no gene match: 3. The CDR3 extends over 16 amino acids. The V gene's germline CDR1 is SGHRS and CDR2 YFSETQ. The CDR3 bases are TGCGCCAGCAGCTACAGGGGGCCCCCGAACACCGGGGAGCTGTTTTTT. It yields the protein CASSYRGPPNTGELFF.

The chain links TRBV20-1 to TRBJ2-7; D is uncertain. The V gene lost 6 bases and the J gene lost 3 bases, with 9 bases spanning the gap. Germline V gene sequence: CDR1 DFQATT, CDR2 SNEGSKA (reference sequence). CDR3 size: 11 residues. For the CDR3, the DNA is TGCAGTGCATCGGCGGTCTACGAGCAGTACTTC. This encodes CSASAVYEQYF.

The genes are TRBV19 and TRBJ2-2, with 9 bases fitting TRBD1. V was clipped by 5 bases and J by 2 bases; unmatched bases: 6. The CDR3 consists of 16 residues. Germline loops: CDR1 LNHDA, CDR2 SQIVND (reference sequence). CDR3 nucleotides: TGTGCCAGTAGTTCACAAACAGGGGGCAACACCGGGGAGCTGTTTTTT. It specifies CASSSQTGGNTGELFF. The variable domain in full, with the rest retrieved from reference TRBV19 and TRBJ2-2, is DGGITQSPKYLFRKEGQNVTLSCEQNLNHDAMYWYRQDPGQGLRLIYYSQIVNDFQKGDIAEGYSVSREKKESFPLTVTSAQKNPTAFYLCASSSQTGGNTGELFFGEGSRLTVL.

The chain joins TRBV15 to TRBJ2-5; the match to TRBD2 covers 8 bases. The CDR3 runs 15 residues. Germline CDR1 reads LNHNV; CDR2 reads YYDKDF (reference sequence). J gave up 4 bases and V 1 base, and 5 bases lay outside the gene matches. The CDR3 bases are TGTGCCACCAGCAGAGCGGGGGGGCGCCGAGAGACCCAGTACTTC. As protein: CATSRAGGRRETQYF.

Only a few counts were recorded for this clone. The genes are TRBV30 and TRBJ1-1; D gene ambiguous. V lost 4 bases to trimming and J lost 4 bases, with 13 bases between them. Germline-derived CDR1 and CDR2 are GTSNPN and SVGIG (reference sequence). This CDR3 spans 13 amino acids. DNA of the CDR3: TGTGCCTGGAACCGTGCGGTCGGCACTGAAGCTTTCTTT. It translates to CAWNRAVGTEAFF.

This chain uses TRBV19 with TRBJ2-1, with D perhaps matching TRBD1 (5 bases). This CDR3 contains 14 residues. Germline V gene sequence: CDR1 LNHDA, CDR2 SQIVND (reference sequence). V lost 1 base and J 10 bases, leaving 14 bases between the germline ends. The CDR3 protein is CASSIGSDSSEQFF. The DNA for the CDR3 is TGTGCCAGTAGTATAGGGAGCGACAGCTCCGAGCAGTTCTTC.